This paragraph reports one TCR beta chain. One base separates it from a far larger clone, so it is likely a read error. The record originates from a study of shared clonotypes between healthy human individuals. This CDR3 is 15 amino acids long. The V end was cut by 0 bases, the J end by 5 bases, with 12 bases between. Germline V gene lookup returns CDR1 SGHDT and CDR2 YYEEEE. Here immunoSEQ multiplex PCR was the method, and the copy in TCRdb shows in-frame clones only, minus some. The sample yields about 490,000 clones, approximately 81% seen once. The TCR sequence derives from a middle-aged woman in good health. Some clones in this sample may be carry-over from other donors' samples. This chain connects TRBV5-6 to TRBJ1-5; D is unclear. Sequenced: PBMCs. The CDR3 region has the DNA TGTGCCAGCAGCTTGGTGGAAAGAGAGGATCAGCCCCAGCATTTT. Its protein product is CASSLVEREDQPQHF.